Below, 10 T cell receptor beta chains from the same sample are listed, as sequenced in a study of shared clonotypes between healthy human individuals. TCRdb keeps only in-frame clones here, not all; method: immunoSEQ multiplex PCR. The sample shows 640,000 or so clones, more than 70% of them seen only once. The sequenced sample was memory CD4+ T cells sorted from blood. Subset here: CD45RA-negative fraction. The receptor set was obtained from a woman in her 30s in good health.

The chain employs TRBV19 and TRBJ1-1; D is ambiguous. The CDR3 sequence is 15 residues long. Germline CDR1 is LNHDA and CDR2 is SQIVND (reference sequence). Between the trimmed V and J ends, which lost 4 bases and 6 bases, there was a span of 18 bases. CDR3 sequence: CASSTSPVPPSEAFF. In DNA form, the CDR3 reads TGTGCCAGTAGTACCTCCCCGGTTCCCCCGTCTGAAGCTTTCTTT.

The chain combines TRBV2 with TRBJ2-5; D is unresolved. The germline V gene encodes CDR1 SNHLY and CDR2 FYNNEI. The V end lost 4 bases, the J end lost 9 bases, and 18 bases lay between the germline ends. The CDR3 loop spans 14 amino acids. The chain's CDR3 is CASSGIRSLVPQYF. Written as DNA, the CDR3 is TGTGCCAGCAGTGGGATCCGATCCCTAGTTCCCCAGTACTTC.

This chain links TRBV19 with TRBJ1-1; weak D call: TRBD1 (5 bases). CDR1 and CDR2 (germline): LNHDA, SQIVND (reference sequence). V was trimmed by 8 bases and J by 1 base, leaving 14 bases between them. The CDR3 extends over 14 amino acids. The CDR3 DNA reads TGTGCCAGTGGGGTTCGGACAAAGAACACTGAAGCTTTCTTT. Translated: CASGVRTKNTEAFF.

The gene calls are TRBV30 and TRBJ2-7; D unclear. Trimming took off 3 bases at V and 1 base at J, with 10 bases between the two ends. Germline V gene data show CDR1 as GTSNPN and CDR2 as SVGIG (reference sequence). This CDR3 contains 13 residues. The CDR3 coding sequence is TGTGCCTGGAGATCTGGGCCTTCCTACGAGCAGTACTTC. Its protein product is CAWRSGPSYEQYF.

The chain joins TRBV5-4 to TRBJ2-2; D not resolved. This CDR3 comprises 16 residues. CDR1 is SGHNT, CDR2 YYREEE, per germline (reference sequence). Trimming pared 0 bases from V and 1 base from J, leaving 10 bases between. CDR3 loop: CASSLEVTLNTGELFF. The DNA of the CDR3 is TGTGCCAGCAGCTTGGAGGTGACATTGAACACCGGGGAGCTGTTTTTT.

The genes are TRBV25-1 and TRBJ2-3, with 7 bases lining up with TRBD1. V trimming: 2 bases; J trimming: 2 bases; junction bases outside the gene matches: 4. Germline V gene lookup returns CDR1 MGHDK and CDR2 SYGVNS. CDR3 length equals 15 residues. The CDR3 protein is CASSENDRDTDTQYF. The CDR3 DNA reads TGTGCCAGCAGTGAAAACGACAGGGACACAGATACGCAGTATTTT. Full variable domain (outside the CDR3, taken from reference TRBV25-1 and TRBJ2-3): EADIYQTPRYLVIGTGKKITLECSQTMGHDKMYWYQQDPGMELHLIHYSYGVNSTEKGDLSSESTVSRIRTEHFPLTLESARPSHTSQYLCASSENDRDTDTQYFGPGTRLTVL.

This chain uses TRBV19 with TRBJ1-5; weak D call: TRBD1 (6 bases). CDR1 is LNHDA, CDR2 SQIVND, per germline (reference sequence). The CDR3 spans 16 residues. The V end was cut by 3 bases, the J end by 2 bases, with 14 bases between. The CDR3 coding sequence is TGTGCCAGTAGTATCGGTGGGGGGGCTGGCAATCAGCCCCAGCATTTT. This sequence encodes CASSIGGGAGNQPQHF.

The J gene is TRBJ1-2, the V gene TRBV19; TRBD1 aligns across 8 bases. V shed 5 bases, J shed 8 bases, and the junction held 10 bases outside the gene matches. The CDR3 totals 14 residues. CDR1 is LNHDA, CDR2 SQIVND, per germline (reference sequence). CDR3 sequence: CASSETGGSGGYTF. The DNA for the CDR3 is TGTGCCAGTAGTGAAACAGGGGGTAGCGGAGGCTACACCTTC.

The chain is built from TRBV10-3 and TRBJ1-1; maybe TRBD1 (6 bases). The CDR3 consists of 14 residues. Germline values: CDR1 ENHRY, CDR2 SYGVKD. V was trimmed by 4 bases and J by 3 bases, leaving 12 bases between them. As DNA, the CDR3 is TGTGCCATCAGTGCCGTCGAGGGGGACACTGAAGCTTTCTTT. Translated: CAISAVEGDTEAFF.

The V and J genes are TRBV10-3 and TRBJ2-7, with D tentatively TRBD1 or TRBD2 (5 bases each). This CDR3 region has 13 residues. Germline V lookup: CDR1 ENHRY, CDR2 SYGVKD. Trimming shortened V by 9 bases and J by 3 bases, and 15 bases separated the two germline ends. For the CDR3, the DNA is TGTGCCATTAACCGGGACGGTGGCTACGAGCAGTACTTC. It codes for CAINRDGGYEQYF.